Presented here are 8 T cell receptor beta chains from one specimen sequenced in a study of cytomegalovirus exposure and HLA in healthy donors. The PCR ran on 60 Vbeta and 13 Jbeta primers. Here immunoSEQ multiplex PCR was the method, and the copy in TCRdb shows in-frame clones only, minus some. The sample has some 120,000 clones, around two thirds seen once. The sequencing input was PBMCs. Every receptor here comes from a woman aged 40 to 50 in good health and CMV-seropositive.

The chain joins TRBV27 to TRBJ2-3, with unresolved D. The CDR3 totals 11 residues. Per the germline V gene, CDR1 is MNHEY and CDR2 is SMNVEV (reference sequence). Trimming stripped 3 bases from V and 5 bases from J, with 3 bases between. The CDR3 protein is CASSFRDTQYF. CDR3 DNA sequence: TGTGCCAGCAGTTTTAGAGATACGCAGTATTTT.

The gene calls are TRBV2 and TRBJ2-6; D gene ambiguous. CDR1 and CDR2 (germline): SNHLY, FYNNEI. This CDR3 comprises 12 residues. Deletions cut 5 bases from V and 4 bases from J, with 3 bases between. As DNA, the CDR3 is TGTGCCAGCAGTCAGGGGGCCAACGTCCTGACTTTC. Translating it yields CASSQGANVLTF.

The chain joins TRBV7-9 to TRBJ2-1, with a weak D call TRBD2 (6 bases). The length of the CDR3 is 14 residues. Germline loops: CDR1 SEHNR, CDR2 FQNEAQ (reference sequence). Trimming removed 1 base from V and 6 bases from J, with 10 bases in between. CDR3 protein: CASSLDGSGNEQFF. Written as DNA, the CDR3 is TGTGCCAGCAGCTTAGACGGGAGTGGCAATGAGCAGTTCTTC.

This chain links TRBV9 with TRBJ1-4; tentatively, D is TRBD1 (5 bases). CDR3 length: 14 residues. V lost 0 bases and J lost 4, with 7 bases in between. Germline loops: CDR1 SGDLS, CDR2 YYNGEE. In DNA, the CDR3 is TGTGCCAGCAGCGTAGAAGGGGATAATGAAAAACTGTTTTTT. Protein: CASSVEGDNEKLFF.

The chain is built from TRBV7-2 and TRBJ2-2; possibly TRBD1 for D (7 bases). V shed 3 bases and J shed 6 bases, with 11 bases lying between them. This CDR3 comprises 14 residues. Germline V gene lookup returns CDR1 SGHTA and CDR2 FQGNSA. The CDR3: CASSFSGGSGELFF. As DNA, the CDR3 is TGTGCCAGCAGCTTCTCAGGGGGGTCCGGGGAGCTGTTTTTT.

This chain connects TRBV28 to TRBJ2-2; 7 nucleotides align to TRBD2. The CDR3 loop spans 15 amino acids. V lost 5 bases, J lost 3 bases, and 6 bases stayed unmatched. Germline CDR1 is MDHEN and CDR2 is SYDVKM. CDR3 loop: CASSLGLVDTGELFF. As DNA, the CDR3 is TGTGCCAGCAGTCTAGGACTAGTGGACACCGGGGAGCTGTTTTTT.

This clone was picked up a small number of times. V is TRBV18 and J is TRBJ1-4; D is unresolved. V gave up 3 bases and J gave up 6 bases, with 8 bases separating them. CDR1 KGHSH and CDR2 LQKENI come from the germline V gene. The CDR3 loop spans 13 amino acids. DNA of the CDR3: TGTGCCAGCTCACCGGCGAGGGATGAAAAACTGTTTTTT. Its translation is CASSPARDEKLFF.

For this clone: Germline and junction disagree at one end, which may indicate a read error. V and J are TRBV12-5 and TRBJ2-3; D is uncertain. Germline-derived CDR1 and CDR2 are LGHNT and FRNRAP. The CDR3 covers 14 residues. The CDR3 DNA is TGTGCTAGTGATTTGGGTTCGGGCACAGATACGCAGTATTTT. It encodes CASDLGSGTDTQYF.